This T cell receptor beta chain is from a study of T-cell memory formation after mild COVID-19. Study overall: Across donors, TCR clusters were largely donor specific.

This clonotype was recorded a few times. Germline values: CDR1 DFQATT, CDR2 SNEGSKA (reference sequence). This CDR3 is built from 11 residues. Trimming stripped 5 bases from V and 6 bases from J, with 8 bases between. MiXCR, run by TCRdb on the 5' RACE reads, gives a single entry per CDR3 protein. Counted here are approximately 180,000 distinct CDR3 sequences, 16% occurring once; the ten biggest clones make up approximately 2.2%. Material for sequencing was PBMCs or a T cell subset sorted from them (not recorded which). The J gene is TRBJ2-1, the V gene TRBV20-1; a weak D match, TRBD2 (6 bases). The TCR comes from an adult woman who had mild COVID-19 (a few samples of this study predate the infection). Cell type and time point are not known. CDR3 residues: CSAYGSNEQFF. The CDR3 DNA reads TGCAGTGCTTACGGGAGCAATGAGCAGTTCTTC.